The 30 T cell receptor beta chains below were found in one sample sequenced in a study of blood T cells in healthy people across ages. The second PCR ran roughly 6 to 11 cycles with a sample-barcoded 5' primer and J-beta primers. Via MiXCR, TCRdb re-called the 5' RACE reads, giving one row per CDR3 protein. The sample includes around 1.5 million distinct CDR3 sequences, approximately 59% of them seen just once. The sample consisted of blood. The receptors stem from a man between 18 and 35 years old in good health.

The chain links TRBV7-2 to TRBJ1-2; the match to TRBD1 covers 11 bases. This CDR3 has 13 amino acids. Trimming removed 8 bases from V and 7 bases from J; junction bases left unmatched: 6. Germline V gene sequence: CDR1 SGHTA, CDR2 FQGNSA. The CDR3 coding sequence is TGTGCCAGCGTGCCGGACAGGGGGCTTGGCTACACCTTC. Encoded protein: CASVPDRGLGYTF. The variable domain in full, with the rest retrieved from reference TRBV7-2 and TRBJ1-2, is GAGVSQSPSNKVTEKGKDVELRCDPISGHTALYWYRQSLGQGLEFLIYFQGNSAPDKSGLPSDRFSAERTGGSVSTLTIQRTQQEDSAVYLCASVPDRGLGYTFGSGTRLTVV.

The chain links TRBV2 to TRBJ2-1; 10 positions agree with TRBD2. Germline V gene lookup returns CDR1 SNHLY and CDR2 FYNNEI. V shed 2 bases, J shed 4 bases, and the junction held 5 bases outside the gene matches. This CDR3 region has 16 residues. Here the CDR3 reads CASSELGLANYNEQFF. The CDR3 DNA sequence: TGTGCCAGCAGTGAATTGGGACTAGCGAATTACAATGAGCAGTTCTTC.

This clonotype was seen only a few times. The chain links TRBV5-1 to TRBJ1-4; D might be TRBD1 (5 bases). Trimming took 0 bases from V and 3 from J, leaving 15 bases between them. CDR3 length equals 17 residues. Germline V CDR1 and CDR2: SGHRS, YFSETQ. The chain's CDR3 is CASSLEGRGTSNEKLFF. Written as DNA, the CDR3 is TGCGCCAGCAGCTTGGAGGGCCGGGGGACGTCTAATGAAAAACTGTTTTTT.

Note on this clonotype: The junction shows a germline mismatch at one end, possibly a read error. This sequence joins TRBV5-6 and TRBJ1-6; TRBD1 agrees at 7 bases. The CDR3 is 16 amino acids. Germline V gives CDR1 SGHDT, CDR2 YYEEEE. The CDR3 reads CTSSLRGPLDNSPLHF. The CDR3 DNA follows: TGTACCAGCAGCTTGAGGGGGCCTCTGGATAATTCACCCCTCCACTTT. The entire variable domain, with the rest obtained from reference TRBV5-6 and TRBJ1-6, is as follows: DAGVTQSPTHLIKTRGQQVTLRCSPKSGHDTVSWYQQALGQGPQFIFQYYEEEERQRGNFPDRFSGHQFPNYSSELNVNALLLGDSALYLCTSSLRGPLDNSPLHFGNGTRLTVT.

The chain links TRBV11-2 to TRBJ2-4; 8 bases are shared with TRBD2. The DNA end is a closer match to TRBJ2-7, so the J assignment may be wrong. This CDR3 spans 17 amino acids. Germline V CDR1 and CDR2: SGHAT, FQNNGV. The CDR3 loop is CASSLELFGGRYYEQYF. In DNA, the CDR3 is TGTGCCAGCAGCTTAGAGCTCTTTGGCGGGAGGTACTACGAGCAGTACTTC.

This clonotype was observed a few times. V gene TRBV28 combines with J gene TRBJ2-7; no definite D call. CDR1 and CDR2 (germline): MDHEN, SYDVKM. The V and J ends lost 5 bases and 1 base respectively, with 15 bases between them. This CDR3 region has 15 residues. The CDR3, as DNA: TGTGCCAGCAGTACCTACTTTCGCGGTTCCTACGAGCAGTACTTC. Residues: CASSTYFRGSYEQYF.

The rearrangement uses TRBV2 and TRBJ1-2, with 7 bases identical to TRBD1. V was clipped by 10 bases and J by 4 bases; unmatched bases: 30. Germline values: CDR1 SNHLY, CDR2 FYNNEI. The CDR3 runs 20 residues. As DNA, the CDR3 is TGTGCCATCGTCACCGTCGCAACCCGAACTAAAAAAGACAGGGCCTATGGCTACACCTTC. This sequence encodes CAIVTVATRTKKDRAYGYTF.

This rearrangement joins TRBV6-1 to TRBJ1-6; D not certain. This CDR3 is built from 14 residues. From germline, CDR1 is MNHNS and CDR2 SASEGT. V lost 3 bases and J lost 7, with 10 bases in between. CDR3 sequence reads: CASSDEGTNSPLHF. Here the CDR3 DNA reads TGTGCCAGCAGTGATGAGGGAACGAATTCACCCCTCCACTTT.

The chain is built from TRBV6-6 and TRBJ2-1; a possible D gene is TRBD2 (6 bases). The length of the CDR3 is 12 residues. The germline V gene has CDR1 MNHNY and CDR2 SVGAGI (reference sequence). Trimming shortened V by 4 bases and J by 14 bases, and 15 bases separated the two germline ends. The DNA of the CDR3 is TGTGCCAGCAGTTCCCTTTCGGGAGTGAAGTTCTTC. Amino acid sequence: CASSSLSGVKFF.

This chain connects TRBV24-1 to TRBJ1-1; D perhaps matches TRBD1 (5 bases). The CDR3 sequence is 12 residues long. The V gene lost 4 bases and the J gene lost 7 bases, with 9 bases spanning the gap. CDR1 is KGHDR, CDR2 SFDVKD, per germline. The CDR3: CATSDPTGEAFF. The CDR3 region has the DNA TGTGCCACCAGTGACCCCACAGGTGAAGCTTTCTTT.

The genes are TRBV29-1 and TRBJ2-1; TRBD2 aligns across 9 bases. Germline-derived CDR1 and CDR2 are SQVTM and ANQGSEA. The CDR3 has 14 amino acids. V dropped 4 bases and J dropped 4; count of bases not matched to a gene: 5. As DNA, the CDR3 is TGCAGCGTTGTAGCGGGAGCTGTGTACAATGAGCAGTTCTTC. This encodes CSVVAGAVYNEQFF.

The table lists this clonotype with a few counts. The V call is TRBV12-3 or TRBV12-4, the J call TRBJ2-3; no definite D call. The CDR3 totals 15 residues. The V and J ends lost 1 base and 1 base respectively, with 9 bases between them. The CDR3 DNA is TGTGCCAGCAGTTTAGAGACATACCGCACAGATACGCAGTATTTT. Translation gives CASSLETYRTDTQYF.

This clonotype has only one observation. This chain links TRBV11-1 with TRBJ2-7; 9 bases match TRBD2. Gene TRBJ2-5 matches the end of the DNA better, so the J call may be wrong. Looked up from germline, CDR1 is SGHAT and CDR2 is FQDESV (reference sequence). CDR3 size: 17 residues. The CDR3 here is CASSFARGTSSPKTQYF. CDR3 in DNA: TGTGCCAGCAGCTTCGCCCGGGGGACTAGCTCCCCCAAGACCCAGTACTTC.

CDR3 sequence (DNA): TGTGCCAGCAGTTACTCGACAATGGGAAGCACTGAAGCTTTCTTT. This codes for CASSYSTMGSTEAFF. This sequence joins TRBV6-5 and TRBJ1-1; no reliable D call. The CDR3 is 15 amino acids. V shed 0 bases and J shed 4 bases, with 12 bases lying between them. Per germline, CDR1 MNHEY and CDR2 SVGAGI.

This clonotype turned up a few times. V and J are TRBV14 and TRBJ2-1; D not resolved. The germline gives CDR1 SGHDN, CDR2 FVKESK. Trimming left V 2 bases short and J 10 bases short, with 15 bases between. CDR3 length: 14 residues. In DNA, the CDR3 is TGTGCCAGCAGCCAAAGTCTCTTTGGAAACGAGCAGTTCTTC. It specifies CASSQSLFGNEQFF.

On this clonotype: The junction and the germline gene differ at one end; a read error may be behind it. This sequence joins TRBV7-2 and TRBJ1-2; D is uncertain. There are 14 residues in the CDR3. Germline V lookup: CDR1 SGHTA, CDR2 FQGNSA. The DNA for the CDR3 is TGTGCCGGCAGCGTCTCGGTTGACTACTATGGCTACACCTTC. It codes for CAGSVSVDYYGYTF.

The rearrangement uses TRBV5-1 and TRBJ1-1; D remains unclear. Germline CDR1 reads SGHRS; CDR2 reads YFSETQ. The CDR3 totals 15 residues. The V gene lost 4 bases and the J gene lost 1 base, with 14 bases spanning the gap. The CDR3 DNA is TGCGCCAGCAGCCAGCCGGGCCCAACGAACACTGAAGCTTTCTTT. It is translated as CASSQPGPTNTEAFF.

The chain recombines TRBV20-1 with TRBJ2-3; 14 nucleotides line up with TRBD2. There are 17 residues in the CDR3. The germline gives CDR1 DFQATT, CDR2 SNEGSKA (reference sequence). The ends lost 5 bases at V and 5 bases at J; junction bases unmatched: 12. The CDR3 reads CSAPPRTSGRLGDTQYF. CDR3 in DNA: TGCAGTGCTCCTCCCCGGACTAGCGGGAGGCTGGGAGATACGCAGTATTTT.

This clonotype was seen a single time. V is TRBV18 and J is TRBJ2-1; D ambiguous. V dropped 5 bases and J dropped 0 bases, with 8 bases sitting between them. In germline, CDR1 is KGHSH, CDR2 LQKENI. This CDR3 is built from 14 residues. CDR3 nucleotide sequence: TGTGCCAGCTCAACCCTGGACTCCTACAATGAGCAGTTCTTC. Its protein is CASSTLDSYNEQFF.

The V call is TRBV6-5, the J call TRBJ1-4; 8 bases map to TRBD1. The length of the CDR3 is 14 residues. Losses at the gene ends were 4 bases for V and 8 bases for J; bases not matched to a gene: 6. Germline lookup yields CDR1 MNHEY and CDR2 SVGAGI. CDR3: CASSLRTGWEKLFF. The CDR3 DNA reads TGTGCCAGCAGTTTGCGGACAGGGTGGGAAAAACTGTTTTTT.

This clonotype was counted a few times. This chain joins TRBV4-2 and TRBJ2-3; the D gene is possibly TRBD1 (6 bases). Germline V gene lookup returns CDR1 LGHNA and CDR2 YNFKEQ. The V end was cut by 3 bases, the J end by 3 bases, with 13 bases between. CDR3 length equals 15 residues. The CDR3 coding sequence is TGTGCCAGCAGCCAGGGGGCCAGGGTGACAGATACGCAGTATTTT. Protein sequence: CASSQGARVTDTQYF.

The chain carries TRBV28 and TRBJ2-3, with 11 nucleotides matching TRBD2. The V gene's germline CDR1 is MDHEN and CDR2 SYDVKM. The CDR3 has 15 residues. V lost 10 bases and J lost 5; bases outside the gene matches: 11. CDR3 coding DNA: TGTGCCACCATAACTAGCGGGAGATTGAGAGATACGCAGTATTTT. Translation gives CATITSGRLRDTQYF.

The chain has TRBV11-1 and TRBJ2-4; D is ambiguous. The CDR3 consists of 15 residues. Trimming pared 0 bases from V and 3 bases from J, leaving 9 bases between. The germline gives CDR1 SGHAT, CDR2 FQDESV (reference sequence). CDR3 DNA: TGTGCCAGCAGCTTAGCAGGGATGAACAAAAACATTCAGTACTTC. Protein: CASSLAGMNKNIQYF.

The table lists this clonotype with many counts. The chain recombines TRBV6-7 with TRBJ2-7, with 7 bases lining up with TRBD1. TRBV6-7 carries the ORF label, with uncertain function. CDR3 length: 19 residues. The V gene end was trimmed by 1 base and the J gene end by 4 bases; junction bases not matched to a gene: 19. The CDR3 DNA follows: TGTGCCAGCAGTTACTGTCATTCAACAGGGGACCGGGCCTTATACGAGCAGTACTTC. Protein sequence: CASSYCHSTGDRALYEQYF.

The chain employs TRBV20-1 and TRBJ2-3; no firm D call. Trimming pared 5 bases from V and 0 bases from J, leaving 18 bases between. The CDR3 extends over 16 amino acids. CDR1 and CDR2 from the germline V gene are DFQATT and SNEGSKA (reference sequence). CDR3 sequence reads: CSAARSRLPSTDTQYF. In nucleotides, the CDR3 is TGCAGTGCTGCTCGCTCGAGGTTACCTAGCACAGATACGCAGTATTTT.

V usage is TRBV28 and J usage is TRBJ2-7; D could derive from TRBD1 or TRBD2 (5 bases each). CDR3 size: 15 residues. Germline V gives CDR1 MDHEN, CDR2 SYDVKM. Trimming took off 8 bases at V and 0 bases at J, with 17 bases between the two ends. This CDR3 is CASLAWDASSYEQYF. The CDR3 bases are TGTGCCAGCCTTGCTTGGGACGCGAGCTCCTACGAGCAGTACTTC.

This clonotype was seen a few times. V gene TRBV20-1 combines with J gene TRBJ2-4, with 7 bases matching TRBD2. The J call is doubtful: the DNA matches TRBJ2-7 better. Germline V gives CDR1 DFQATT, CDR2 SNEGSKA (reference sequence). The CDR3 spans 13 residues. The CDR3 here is CSARPGGTYEQYF. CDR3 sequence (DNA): TGCAGTGCTAGACCGGGGGGAACATACGAGCAGTACTTC.

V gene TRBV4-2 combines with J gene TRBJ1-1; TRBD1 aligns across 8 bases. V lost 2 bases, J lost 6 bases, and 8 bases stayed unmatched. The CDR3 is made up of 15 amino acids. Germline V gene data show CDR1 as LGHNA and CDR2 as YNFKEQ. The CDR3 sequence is CASSQNPTGEAEAFF. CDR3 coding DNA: TGTGCCAGCAGCCAAAACCCGACAGGGGAAGCTGAAGCTTTCTTT.

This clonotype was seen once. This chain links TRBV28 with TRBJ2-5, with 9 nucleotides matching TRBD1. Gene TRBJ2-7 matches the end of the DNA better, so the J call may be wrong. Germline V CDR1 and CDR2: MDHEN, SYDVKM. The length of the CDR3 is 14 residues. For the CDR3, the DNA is TGTGCCAGCACCCTAAGGACAGGGGACTACGAGCAGTACTTC. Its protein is CASTLRTGDYEQYF.

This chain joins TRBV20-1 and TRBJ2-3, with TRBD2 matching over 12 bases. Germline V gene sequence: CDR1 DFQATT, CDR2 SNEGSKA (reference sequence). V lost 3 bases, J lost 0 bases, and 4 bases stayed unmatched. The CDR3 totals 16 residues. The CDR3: CSAREGLAGSTDTQYF. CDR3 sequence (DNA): TGCAGTGCTAGGGAAGGACTAGCGGGAAGCACAGATACGCAGTATTTT.